Listed below are T cell receptor beta chains from one sample, sequenced in a study of T cells in tuberculosis. Some clones are missing from TCRdb's copy, which holds only in-frame ones; the method was immunoSEQ multiplex PCR. The table has more than 35,000 clones, 90% to 95% seen once. The sample comprised PBMCs. These TCRs come from a donor between 5 and 29 years old with latent tuberculosis or without tuberculosis infection. The CDR3 runs from the conserved cysteine through the conserved F or W. A D gene is named only where the DNA matches it firmly. Part of the rows lack a size; the others show once, few, many or a class for expanded clones.

.	TRBV6-1	.	TRBJ2-3	TGTGCCAGCAGGCGCCCTCGGGCGGGGACAGATACGCAGTATTTT	CASRRPRAGTDTQYF
.	TRBV6-4	TRBD1	TRBJ1-2	TGTGCCAGCAGTGACTCATTTAGGGACAGCCTCAGGGGCTACACCTTC	CASSDSFRDSLRGYTF
.	TRBV13	.	TRBJ2-1	TGTGCCAGCAGCTTGGGCGTCTCCTACAATGAGCAGTTCTTC	CASSLGVSYNEQFF
.	TRBV30	TRBD1	TRBJ2-7	TGTGCCTGGAGCGTACGGACAGGGAGCTACGAGCAGTACTTC	CAWSVRTGSYEQYF
once	TRBV7-9	TRBD2	TRBJ2-1	TGTGCCAGCAGTCGGACTAGCCCGAGCTCCTACAATGAGCAGTTCTTC	CASSRTSPSSYNEQFF
.	TRBV5-1	TRBD1	TRBJ2-1	TGCGCCAGCAGCCGACTCCCGGGACAGGTCAACAATGAGCAGTTCTTC	CASSRLPGQVNNEQFF
.	TRBV6-5	.	TRBJ2-5	TGTGCCAGTCTTACCAGGCCAGGGGAGACCCAGTACTTC	CASLTRPGETQYF
.	TRBV5-1	TRBD1	TRBJ2-3	TGCGCCAGCAGCTTGGGACAGGGGGCAGGAGATACGCAGTATTTT	CASSLGQGAGDTQYF
.	TRBV5-6	TRBD1	TRBJ1-1	TGTGCCAGTCAGGTACAGGGGATGAACACTGAAGCTTTCTTT	CASQVQGMNTEAFF
.	TRBV2	TRBD1	TRBJ1-2	TGTGCCAGCAAGATGGAGCTAACAGGGGATGGTAACTATGGCTACACCTTC	CASKMELTGDGNYGYTF
.	TRBV19	TRBD2	TRBJ2-7	TGTGCCAGTAGTATCTGGGCAGTTCCTAGCGGGAAGGACGAGCAGTACTTC	CASSIWAVPSGKDEQYF
.	TRBV7-3	.	TRBJ2-2	TGTGCCAGCAGTACTGGCGGGCTCACCGGGGAGCTGTTTTTT	CASSTGGLTGELFF
.	TRBV19	.	TRBJ1-1	TGTGCCAGTAGTATAGTGGGGGGGAACACTGAAGCTTTCTTT	CASSIVGGNTEAFF
.	TRBV5-1	.	TRBJ1-4	TGCGCCAGCAGTGGGGGGGCGAAGGCCCTACCAACTAATGAAAAACTGTTTTTT	CASSGGAKALPTNEKLFF
.	TRBV11-1	TRBD1	TRBJ2-5	TGTGCCAGCAGCCCACAGGGGTGGGAAGAGACCCAGTACTTC	CASSPQGWEETQYF
.	TRBV4-1	TRBD2	TRBJ2-3	TGCGCCAGCAGCCAAACAGCGGGGGGGCCGGGAGATACGCAGTATTTT	CASSQTAGGPGDTQYF
.	TRBV11-2	.	TRBJ2-5	TGTGCCAGCAGCATACCAGGGGGGAGAGAGACCCAGTACTTC	CASSIPGGRETQYF
.	TRBV6-5	.	TRBJ2-2	TGTGCCAGCAGCCTACAGGGCACCGGGGAGCTGTTTTTT	CASSLQGTGELFF
.	TRBV18	TRBD1	TRBJ1-2	TGTGCCAGCTCACCGGGGACAGACTATGGCTACACCTTC	CASSPGTDYGYTF
.	TRBV27	.	TRBJ1-5	TGTGCCAGCAGTCAGGGGAGAGCTCAGCCCCAGCATTTT	CASSQGRAQPQHF
.	TRBV7-8	.	TRBJ1-1	TGTGCCAGCAGCTGGCGCGGGGGGCTAGGGACTGAAGCTTTCTTT	CASSWRGGLGTEAFF
.	TRBV5-6	TRBD2	TRBJ2-6	TGTGCCAGCAGCTTTCAGCGGGGGGGCACTGGGGCCAACGTCCTGACTTTC	CASSFQRGGTGANVLTF
.	TRBV5-1	.	TRBJ1-3	TGCGCCAGCAGCTTGGCCGCCAGCTCTGGAAACACCATATATTTT	CASSLAASSGNTIYF
once	TRBV11-2	.	TRBJ2-7	TGTGCCAGCAGTGACAGGACCTACGAGCAGTACTTC	CASSDRTYEQYF
.	TRBV7-2	.	TRBJ1-5	TGTGCCAGCAGCTTAGAAGGAGGGGTCGATCAGCCCCAGCATTTT	CASSLEGGVDQPQHF
.	TRBV11-2	TRBD2	TRBJ2-7	TGTGCCAGCAGCTTAGGTTCTAGCGGGGGAGTGTACGAGCAGTACTTC	CASSLGSSGGVYEQYF
.	TRBV6-5	.	TRBJ2-1	TGTGCCAGCAGTTACTCGATGACAGGCTCCTACAATGAGCAGTTCTTC	CASSYSMTGSYNEQFF
.	TRBV5-8	.	TRBJ2-7	TGTGCCAGCAGCTTGGGGAGGGTACTCTCCTACGAGCAGTACTTC	CASSLGRVLSYEQYF
.	TRBV18	.	TRBJ2-5	TGTGCCAGCTCACCACCGCATCCCGGAGAGACCCAGTACTTC	CASSPPHPGETQYF
.	TRBV25-1	.	TRBJ2-7	TGTGCCAGCAGCGGGAGTTCCTACGAGCAGTACTTC	CASSGSSYEQYF
.	TRBV5-1	.	TRBJ1-4	TGCGCCAGCCGGTTGTTGACTAATGAAAAACTGTTTTTT	CASRLLTNEKLFF
.	TRBV2	TRBD1	TRBJ2-7	TGTGCCAGCAGTCCCGGACAGGGAAGGTCGTACGAGCAGTACTTC	CASSPGQGRSYEQYF
.	TRBV5-5	.	TRBJ2-6	TGTGCCAGCAGCCTAGGGGTGACTGGGGCCAACGTCCTGACTTTC	CASSLGVTGANVLTF
.	TRBV9	.	TRBJ2-3	TGTGCCAGCAGCGTAGGGAGGACAGATACGCAGTATTTT	CASSVGRTDTQYF
.	TRBV9	.	TRBJ2-3	TGTGCCAGCAGCGCATCCCGGGTAGATACGCAGTATTTT	CASSASRVDTQYF
once	TRBV11-2	.	TRBJ1-5	TGTGCCAGCAGCTTAGCCCCGGGAGGGCAGCCCCAGCATTTT	CASSLAPGGQPQHF
.	TRBV27	TRBD1	TRBJ1-1	TGTGCCAGCAGTTTATCTATTGACCTCCTGGGGGGACAGTCCGGTGGAGGCACTGAAGCTTTCTTT	CASSLSIDLLGGQSGGGTEAFF
.	TRBV5-1	TRBD1	TRBJ1-2	TGCGCCAGCAGCCCAAATCGACAGGGTGGTTATGGCTACACCTTC	CASSPNRQGGYGYTF
few	TRBV7-2	.	TRBJ1-3	TGTGCCAGCAGCTTAGGAGGAGGACTCGGAAACACCATATATTTT	CASSLGGGLGNTIYF
.	TRBV30	TRBD1	TRBJ2-2	TGTGCCTGGAAGGGGGCCCGGCGTTCGAACACCGGGGAGCTGTTTTTT	CAWKGARRSNTGELFF
.	TRBV19	.	TRBJ2-5	TGTGCCAGTAGTATCACAGGGACCCAAGAGACCCAGTACTTC	CASSITGTQETQYF
.	TRBV7-2	.	TRBJ2-3	TGTGCCAGCAGCTTAATAGGGGGCACAGATACGCAGTATTTT	CASSLIGGTDTQYF
.	TRBV5-8	TRBD2	TRBJ2-2	TGTGCCGAGGGCGGGAGGGACACCGGGGAGCTGTTTTTT	CAEGGRDTGELFF
.	TRBV4-1	TRBD1	TRBJ1-4	TGCGCCAGCAGCCAATCCGGGGACAGGGTATTGAAACTGTTTTTT	CASSQSGDRVLKLFF
.	TRBV5-4	.	TRBJ2-2	TGTGCCAGCGGGGGTGGAGGAGGGGCGAGGACCGGGGAGCTGTTTTTT	CASGGGGGARTGELFF
.	TRBV11-3	.	TRBJ2-1	TGTGCCAGCAGCTTAGATCAGAAGACTTCGGAGCAGTTCTTC	CASSLDQKTSEQFF
once	TRBV7-6	TRBD2	TRBJ2-7	TGTGCCAGCAGCCCATATCCGGGACTAGCGAACTACGAGCAGTACTTC	CASSPYPGLANYEQYF
.	TRBV10-3	TRBD2	TRBJ2-1	TGTGCCATCCAGCGGGAGAAATACAATGAGCAGTTCTTC	CAIQREKYNEQFF
.	TRBV6-1	TRBD1	TRBJ2-5	TGTGCCAGCAGGCTTGACAGGGTAGAGACCCAGTACTTC	CASRLDRVETQYF
.	TRBV25-1	TRBD2	TRBJ2-7	TGTGCCAGCAGAGGAGCTACTAGCGGGAGCAGCTACGAGCAGTACTTC	CASRGATSGSSYEQYF
.	TRBV5-1	.	TRBJ2-7	TGCGCCAGCAGCTCCGAGGGAGCCAACGAGCAGTACTTC	CASSSEGANEQYF
.	TRBV9	TRBD2	TRBJ2-2	TGTGCCAGCAGCGGACTCCCGGGACTAGCAAGCGGGGAGCTGTTTTTT	CASSGLPGLASGELFF
.	TRBV2	TRBD1	TRBJ2-4	TGTGCCAGCAATACAGGGGGTGGTAGAGCCAAAAACATTCAGTACTTC	CASNTGGGRAKNIQYF